This T cell receptor beta chain originates from a study of shared clonotypes between healthy human individuals. Scientists sequenced DNA from unsorted PBMC on ten immunoSEQ deep assay plates. Repertoires were generated with immunoSEQ multiplex PCR, while TCRdb's copy carries only in-frame clones and drops some. The sample holds 450,000 to 500,000 clones, over 70% seen once. Germline loops: CDR1 SGHDT, CDR2 YYEEEE. The CDR3 consists of 13 residues. Trimming cost V 4 bases and J 4 bases, with 9 bases left between them. The chain employs TRBV5-6 and TRBJ2-1, with D perhaps TRBD2 (5 bases). Source material: PBMCs. The TCR was taken from a woman in her forties in good health. Some clones in this sample may be carry-over from other donors' samples. The CDR3 loop is CASSGSSYNEQFF. The CDR3, as DNA: TGTGCCAGCAGCGGGAGCTCTTACAATGAGCAGTTCTTC.